Here is one T cell receptor beta chain with its context. J was trimmed by 2 bases and V by 7 bases; bases with no gene match: 6. Germline CDR1 is LNHNV and CDR2 is YYDKDF (reference sequence). The CDR3 spans 14 residues. Clones were sequenced by immunoSEQ multiplex PCR, and TCRdb holds only the in-frame ones, with some missing. The table shows approximately 82,000 clones, with 85% to 95% occurring only once. These data belong to a study of technical replicates of blood from a few donors. The specimen was T cells isolated from PBMCs. J is TRBJ1-1 and V is TRBV15, with 8 positions matching TRBD1. The receptor comes from a human donor in good health. CDR3: CATTDRGFNTEAFF. The CDR3 DNA is TGTGCCACCACTGACAGGGGTTTCAACACTGAAGCTTTCTTT.